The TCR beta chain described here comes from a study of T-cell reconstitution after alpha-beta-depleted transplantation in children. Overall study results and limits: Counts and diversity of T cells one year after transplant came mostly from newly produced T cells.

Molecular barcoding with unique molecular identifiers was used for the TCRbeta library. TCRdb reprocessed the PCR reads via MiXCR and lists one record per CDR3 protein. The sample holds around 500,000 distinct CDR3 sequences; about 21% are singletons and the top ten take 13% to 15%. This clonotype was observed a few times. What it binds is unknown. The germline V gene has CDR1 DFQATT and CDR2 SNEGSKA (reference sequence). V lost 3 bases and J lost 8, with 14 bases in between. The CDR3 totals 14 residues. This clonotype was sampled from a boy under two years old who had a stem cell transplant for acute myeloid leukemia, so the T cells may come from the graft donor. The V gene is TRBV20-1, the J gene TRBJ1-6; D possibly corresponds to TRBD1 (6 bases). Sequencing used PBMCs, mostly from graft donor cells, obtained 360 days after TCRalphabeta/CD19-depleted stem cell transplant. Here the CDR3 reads CSARGPGGYSPLHF. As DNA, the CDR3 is TGCAGTGCTAGGGGCCCGGGGGGCTATTCACCCCTCCACTTT.